One and the same sample provided the 32 T cell receptor beta chains below, sequenced in a study of blood T cell repertoires in COVID-19. Repertoires were generated with immunoSEQ multiplex PCR, while TCRdb's copy carries only in-frame clones and drops some. The profile shows about 350,000 clones, about 93% of them singletons. Sample: peripheral blood. These receptors all stem from a woman younger than 35 who had recovered from COVID-19.

The CDR3 nucleotides read TGTGCCACCAGCAGAGTTGCGGGACCAGAGACCCAGTACTTC. As protein: CATSRVAGPETQYF. The chain recombines TRBV15 with TRBJ2-5, with D possibly matching TRBD2 (6 bases). V shed 1 base and J shed 4 bases, with 10 bases lying between them. Germline CDR1 LNHNV, CDR2 YYDKDF (reference sequence). CDR3 length: 14 amino acids.

V is TRBV3-1 (or the pseudogene TRBV3-2) and J is TRBJ2-1; 13 positions match TRBD2. The CDR3 has 15 amino acids. The trim removed 4 bases at V and 10 bases at J, leaving 7 bases unmatched. The germline V gene encodes CDR1 LGHDT and CDR2 YNNKEL (reference sequence). In DNA, the CDR3 is TGTGCCAGCAGCCGCGCTGGGACTAGCGGGGCAGAGCAGTTCTTC. Translated: CASSRAGTSGAEQFF.

This clone was recorded only once. This chain uses TRBV19 with TRBJ2-1, with 7 bases aligning to TRBD2. The junction had 19 bases not matched to a gene; V was cut back by 3 bases and J by 8 bases. The CDR3 sequence is 18 residues long. The V gene's germline CDR1 is LNHDA and CDR2 SQIVND (reference sequence). The CDR3: CASSIGSIAGVVADEQFF. DNA of the CDR3: TGTGCCAGTAGTATCGGCTCGATCGCGGGAGTGGTGGCGGATGAGCAGTTCTTC.

Of note for this clone: Mismatch with germline at one junction end may stem from a read error. The same CDR3 also results from other DNA sequences found in this sample. The rearrangement links TRBV11-3 to TRBJ1-1, with D unclear. This CDR3 region has 15 residues. Germline V gives CDR1 SGHNT, CDR2 YENEEA. In DNA, the CDR3 is TGTGCCAGCAGCTTAGTTCTGGGAGATAGGACTGAAGCTTTTTTT. This gives the protein CASSLVLGDRTEAFF.

The chain carries TRBV4-3 and TRBJ2-1, with TRBD2 matching over 9 bases. The CDR3 is 16 amino acids. The V gene end was trimmed by 3 bases and the J gene end by 0 bases; junction bases not matched to a gene: 3. Germline assignment: CDR1 LGHNA and CDR2 YSLEER. CDR3: CASSQLAGNSYNEQFF. Here the CDR3 DNA reads TGCGCCAGCAGCCAGCTAGCGGGAAACTCCTACAATGAGCAGTTCTTC.

This chain's CDR3 is CASSPNLAGAYEQYV. The CDR3 nucleotides are TGTGCCAGCAGCCCCAACCTAGCGGGGGCCTACGAGCAGTACGTC. This chain links TRBV7-9 with TRBJ2-7; 10 nucleotides align to TRBD2. CDR1 and CDR2 (germline): SEHNR, FQNEAQ (reference sequence). V gave up 5 bases and J gave up 2 bases; unmatched junction bases: 6. CDR3 length: 15 residues.

Comment on this clone: The same CDR3 also results from other DNA sequences found in this sample. The chain carries TRBV29-1 and TRBJ1-1, with D uncertain. Germline V gives CDR1 SQVTM, CDR2 ANQGSEA. V lost 6 bases to trimming and J lost 2 bases, with 10 bases between them. There are 12 residues in the CDR3. DNA of the CDR3: TGCAGCGTCGCTCCAGGTAACACTGAAGCTTTCTTT. Translation gives CSVAPGNTEAFF. The whole variable domain, remainder taken from reference TRBV29-1 and TRBJ1-1, is SAVISQKPSRDICQRGTSLTIQCQVDSQVTMMFWYRQQPGQSLTLIATANQGSEATYESGFVIDKFPISRPNLTFSTLTVSNMSPEDSSIYLCSVAPGNTEAFFGQGTRLTVV.

The J gene is TRBJ1-2, the V gene TRBV7-9, with 8 bases aligning to TRBD1. The junction had 0 bases not matched to a gene; V was cut back by 0 bases and J by 3 bases. Germline V gene lookup returns CDR1 SEHNR and CDR2 FQNEAQ (reference sequence). This CDR3 has 14 residues. The CDR3 loop is CASSLADRDYGYTF. As DNA, the CDR3 is TGTGCCAGCAGCTTAGCGGACAGGGACTATGGCTACACCTTC. The entire variable domain, with the rest obtained from reference TRBV7-9 and TRBJ1-2, is as follows: DTGVSQNPRHKITKRGQNVTFRCDPISEHNRLYWYRQTLGQGPEFLTYFQNEAQLEKSRLLSDRFSAERPKGSFSTLEIQRTEQGDSAMYLCASSLADRDYGYTFGSGTRLTVV.

The chain is built from TRBV5-1 and TRBJ1-2; 8 positions match TRBD1. This CDR3 has 15 amino acids. Germline CDR1 is SGHRS and CDR2 is YFSETQ. Germline trimming cut 3 bases from V and 2 bases from J; bases unmatched to any gene: 6. This chain's CDR3 is CASSYSGGANYGYTF. CDR3 nucleotides: TGCGCCAGCAGCTATTCAGGGGGCGCGAACTATGGCTACACCTTC. The whole variable domain, remainder taken from reference TRBV5-1 and TRBJ1-2, is KAGVTQTPRYLIKTRGQQVTLSCSPISGHRSVSWYQQTPGQGLQFLFEYFSETQRNKGNFPGRFSGRQFSNSRSEMNVSTLELGDSALYLCASSYSGGANYGYTFGSGTRLTVV.

The gene calls are TRBV6-5 and TRBJ2-2, with a tentative D call TRBD2 (6 bases). This CDR3 has 15 amino acids. In germline, CDR1 is MNHEY, CDR2 SVGAGI. The V end lost 6 bases, the J end lost 2 bases, and 13 bases lay between the germline ends. The CDR3 reads CASRPRDFNTGELFF. The CDR3 DNA sequence: TGTGCCAGCAGACCCCGGGACTTCAACACCGGGGAGCTGTTTTTT.

This chain uses TRBV7-9 with TRBJ2-2; D is perhaps TRBD2 (6 bases). V gave up 6 bases and J gave up 0 bases, with 17 bases separating them. CDR1 and CDR2 from the germline V gene are SEHNR and FQNEAQ (reference sequence). The CDR3 extends over 17 amino acids. The CDR3 sequence: CASSYLPGLPNTGELFF. The CDR3 nucleotides are TGTGCCAGCAGTTATCTCCCGGGACTTCCGAACACCGGGGAGCTGTTTTTT.

The rearrangement joins TRBV3-1 (or the pseudogene TRBV3-2) to TRBJ1-2; tentative D call: TRBD1 (5 bases). CDR1 is LGHDT, CDR2 YNNKEL, per germline (reference sequence). The CDR3 spans 14 residues. Trimming took off 1 base at V and 2 bases at J, with 8 bases between the two ends. This chain's CDR3 is CASSQAQGNYGYTF. CDR3 DNA sequence: TGTGCCAGCAGCCAAGCGCAGGGCAACTATGGCTACACCTTC.

The genes are TRBV18 and TRBJ2-1, with a tentative D call TRBD2 (5 bases). Germline CDR1 is KGHSH and CDR2 is LQKENI. This CDR3 is built from 17 residues. Trimming pared 3 bases from V and 0 bases from J, leaving 15 bases between. The CDR3 sequence: CASSPSKSGISYNEQFF. CDR3 DNA: TGTGCCAGCTCACCGTCGAAGTCGGGAATCTCCTACAATGAGCAGTTCTTC.

The chain links TRBV19 to TRBJ1-5; a weak D match, TRBD1 (5 bases). Trimming removed 0 bases at V and 4 bases at J, with 10 bases between. Germline V gene sequence: CDR1 LNHDA, CDR2 SQIVND (reference sequence). CDR3 size: 15 residues. The CDR3 is CASSIEAGINQPQHF. CDR3 nucleotide sequence: TGTGCCAGTAGTATAGAGGCAGGGATAAATCAGCCCCAGCATTTT.

This chain links TRBV18 with TRBJ2-1, with 8 bases matching TRBD1. There are 17 residues in the CDR3. CDR1 is KGHSH, CDR2 LQKENI, per germline. Unmatched junction bases numbered 13, after V lost 5 bases and J lost 4 bases. The DNA of the CDR3 is TGTGCCAGCTCATCTACGGAGGTGGGACAGGAGTACAATGAGCAGTTCTTC. Its protein product is CASSSTEVGQEYNEQFF.

The V call is TRBV6-2 or TRBV6-3, the J call TRBJ2-1; 7 bases are a match to TRBD2. The CDR3 spans 14 residues. V lost 4 bases and J lost 7; bases outside the gene matches: 7. CDR1 MNHEY and CDR2 SVGEGT come from the germline V gene. The CDR3 reads CASSSPGLPNEQFF. The CDR3 coding sequence is TGTGCCAGCAGTTCTCCGGGACTACCAAATGAGCAGTTCTTC.

This clone was observed many times. The chain uses TRBV11-2 and TRBJ1-4; the match to TRBD1 covers 8 bases. Germline assignment: CDR1 SGHAT and CDR2 FQNNGV. The CDR3 length is 14 residues. V lost 5 bases to trimming and J lost 5 bases; unmatched junction nucleotides: 4. CDR3 coding DNA: TGTGCCAGCAGCCTGACAGGGGACAATGAAAAACTGTTTTTT. It encodes CASSLTGDNEKLFF.

This chain uses TRBV3-1 (or the pseudogene TRBV3-2) with TRBJ1-5; 7 nucleotides align to TRBD1. After removal of 0 bases from V and 7 bases from J, the junction contained 9 bases not matched to a gene. There are 16 residues in the CDR3. The germline CDR1 and CDR2 sequences are LGHDT and YNNKEL (reference sequence). The CDR3 here is CASSQDSMGQRQPQHF. The CDR3 coding sequence is TGTGCCAGCAGCCAAGATTCGATGGGACAGCGACAGCCCCAGCATTTT.

Comment on this clone: One junction end disagrees with the germline gene, perhaps due to a read error. The V gene is TRBV10-3, the J gene TRBJ2-3, with 12 bases identical to TRBD1. Germline CDR1 is ENHRY and CDR2 is SYGVKD. The CDR3 covers 15 residues. CDR3 residues: CAISSGTGGTDTQYF. For the CDR3, the DNA is TGTGCCATCAGTTCCGGGACAGGGGGCACCGATACGCAGTATTTT.

The rearrangement joins TRBV5-1 to TRBJ2-7; 9 nucleotides line up with TRBD1. CDR3 length: 14 residues. CDR1 and CDR2 (germline): SGHRS, YFSETQ. Trimming at V came to 4 bases and at J to 3 bases, leaving 5 bases not matched to a gene. The CDR3 nucleotides read TGCGCCAGCAGCAGGGGACAGGGTTACTACGAGCAGTACGTC. Translation gives CASSRGQGYYEQYV.

Turning to this clone: This CDR3 is also generated by other DNA sequences in the sample. The rearrangement uses TRBV5-6 and TRBJ1-1, with D unclear. The CDR3 runs 13 residues. Germline lookup yields CDR1 SGHDT and CDR2 YYEEEE. Trimming removed 2 bases from V and 4 bases from J, with 9 bases in between. The CDR3 DNA sequence: TGTGCCAGCAGCTTCTCATCCGGCACTGAAGCTTTCTTT. This translates into CASSFSSGTEAFF.

V usage is TRBV5-5 and J usage is TRBJ2-2; D is possibly TRBD1 (6 bases). This CDR3 comprises 16 residues. V dropped 4 bases and J dropped 4 bases, with 17 bases sitting between them. Per the germline V gene, CDR1 is SGHKS and CDR2 is YYEKEE (reference sequence). DNA for the CDR3: TGTGCCAGCAGCCCGTTACCGGGACACCTCACCGGGGAGCTGTTTTTT. As protein: CASSPLPGHLTGELFF.

The chain has TRBV2 and TRBJ2-1; 7 bases match TRBD1. The germline V gene has CDR1 SNHLY and CDR2 FYNNEI. This CDR3 has 14 residues. Germline trimming cut 6 bases from V and 8 bases from J; bases unmatched to any gene: 10. In DNA, the CDR3 is TGTGCCAGCAGCTGGGAACAGGGGAGCCATGAGCAGTTCTTC. Translating it yields CASSWEQGSHEQFF.

The chain has TRBV5-1 and TRBJ1-2, with D unclear. The CDR3 loop spans 14 amino acids. Germline assignment: CDR1 SGHRS and CDR2 YFSETQ. Trimming took off 0 bases at V and 7 bases at J, with 13 bases between the two ends. CDR3 protein: CASSLGGSGGGYTF. CDR3 bases: TGCGCCAGCAGCTTGGGAGGTTCCGGAGGTGGCTACACCTTC. Full variable domain (missing parts from reference TRBV5-1 and TRBJ1-2): KAGVTQTPRYLIKTRGQQVTLSCSPISGHRSVSWYQQTPGQGLQFLFEYFSETQRNKGNFPGRFSGRQFSNSRSEMNVSTLELGDSALYLCASSLGGSGGGYTFGSGTRLTVV.

The chain has TRBV24-1 and TRBJ1-2; 9 positions match TRBD1. CDR1 KGHDR and CDR2 SFDVKD come from the germline V gene. Trimming cost V 7 bases and J 1 base; bases outside gene matches: 3. The CDR3 is 14 residues long. The CDR3, as DNA: TGTGCCACCAGGGGGACAGGGATTAACTATGGCTACACCTTC. Its protein is CATRGTGINYGYTF.

J is TRBJ2-1 and V is TRBV11-2, with TRBD2 identical over 8 bases. Germline CDR1 SGHAT, CDR2 FQNNGV. The CDR3 is 16 amino acids. With V trimmed by 5 bases and J by 5 bases, 11 bases remained unmatched. The DNA for the CDR3 is TGTGCCAGCAGCGCGGCCTGGCGGGAGGTACACAATGAGCAGTTCTTC. Encoded protein: CASSAAWREVHNEQFF.

CDR3 coding DNA: TGTGCCAGCAGCGTAGCTGGGGCGCCCACTGAAGCTTTCTTT. This encodes CASSVAGAPTEAFF. The chain uses TRBV9 and TRBJ1-1, with D possibly TRBD1 on 5 matching bases. CDR3 size: 14 residues. The germline V gene encodes CDR1 SGDLS and CDR2 YYNGEE. V lost 0 bases and J 4 bases, leaving 10 bases between the germline ends.

This sequence joins TRBV19 and TRBJ1-1, with unresolved D. Germline V gene data show CDR1 as LNHDA and CDR2 as SQIVND (reference sequence). Trimming shortened V by 5 bases and J by 1 base, and 8 bases separated the two germline ends. This CDR3 contains 13 residues. CDR3 region: CASSLWANTEAFF. The CDR3 DNA reads as TGTGCCAGTAGTCTCTGGGCGAACACTGAAGCTTTCTTT.

The chain recombines TRBV6-2 or TRBV6-3 with TRBJ2-7, with 8 bases identical to TRBD1. J was trimmed by 6 bases and V by 5 bases; bases with no gene match: 6. Germline loops: CDR1 MNHEY, CDR2 SVGEGT. This CDR3 spans 13 amino acids. CDR3 nucleotide sequence: TGTGCCAGCAGTGACAGGGGCCTAGGCGAGCAGTACGTC. Protein product: CASSDRGLGEQYV.

The chain joins TRBV29-1 to TRBJ2-5; D not certain. Trimming took 4 bases from V and 6 from J, leaving 15 bases between them. Germline V lookup: CDR1 SQVTM, CDR2 ANQGSEA. The CDR3 spans 13 residues. The CDR3 nucleotides are TGCAGCGTTGTATCTAGGTTGATAAAGACCCAGTACTTC. It is translated as CSVVSRLIKTQYF. The full variable domain, with the rest looked up from reference TRBV29-1 and TRBJ2-5, is SAVISQKPSRDICQRGTSLTIQCQVDSQVTMMFWYRQQPGQSLTLIATANQGSEATYESGFVIDKFPISRPNLTFSTLTVSNMSPEDSSIYLCSVVSRLIKTQYFGPGTRLLVL.

The chain uses TRBV9 and TRBJ2-1; 7 positions match TRBD1. V was clipped by 2 bases and J by 2 bases; unmatched bases: 4. Germline assignment: CDR1 SGDLS and CDR2 YYNGEE. This CDR3 region has 15 residues. The CDR3 here is CASSVLTGTYNEQFF. The CDR3 nucleotides read TGTGCCAGCAGCGTTCTGACAGGGACCTACAATGAGCAGTTCTTC.

This clone came up once. The rearrangement links TRBV10-1 to TRBJ2-3, with TRBD1 matching 10 bases. CDR1 is WNHNN, CDR2 SYGVQD, per germline (reference sequence). This CDR3 is built from 15 residues. After removal of 2 bases from V and 2 bases from J, the junction contained 1 base not matched to a gene. CDR3 in amino acids: CASSEGTGATDTQYF. The DNA for the CDR3 is TGCGCCAGCAGTGAGGGGACAGGGGCCACAGATACGCAGTATTTT.